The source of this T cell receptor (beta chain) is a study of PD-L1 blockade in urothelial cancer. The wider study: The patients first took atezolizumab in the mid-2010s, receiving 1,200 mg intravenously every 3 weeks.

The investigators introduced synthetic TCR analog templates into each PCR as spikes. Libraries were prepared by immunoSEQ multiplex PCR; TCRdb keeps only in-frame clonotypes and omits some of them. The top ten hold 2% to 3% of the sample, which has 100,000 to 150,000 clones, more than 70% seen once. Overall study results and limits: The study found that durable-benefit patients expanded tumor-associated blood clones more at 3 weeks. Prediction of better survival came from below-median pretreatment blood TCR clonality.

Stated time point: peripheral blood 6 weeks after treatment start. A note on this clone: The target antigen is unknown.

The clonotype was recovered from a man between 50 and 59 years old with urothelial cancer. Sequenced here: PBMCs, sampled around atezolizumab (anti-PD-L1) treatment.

The CDR3, as DNA: TGTGCCAGCAGCCAGGGGGCCCTGACAGGGGGGGAGACCCAGTACTTC. It is translated as CASSQGALTGGETQYF. The genes are TRBV4-2 and TRBJ2-5; 9 bases are a match to TRBD1. The germline gives CDR1 LGHNA, CDR2 YNFKEQ. Germline trimming cut 3 bases from V and 5 bases from J; bases unmatched to any gene: 10. The CDR3 runs to 16 residues.